One T cell receptor (beta chain) is described in this entry. Methods used by the authors: Reference gene primer amplification gave nucleated cell count estimates. The protocol was immunoSEQ multiplex PCR, while the TCRdb copy is restricted to in-frame clones and leaves out a portion. V and J calls and clone size are copied from that table; D and trimming were computed from the DNA. The sample holds about 36,000 clones, over 65% seen once. These data come from a study of blood T cell repertoires in COVID-19. In the study overall: Samples representing acute and convalescent COVID-19 were sourced from the United States, Italy and Spain. T cells, B-cell-depleted T cells, or PBMCs supplied cDNA or gDNA.

V lost 5 bases, J lost 1 base, and 6 bases stayed unmatched. The CDR3 is made up of 16 amino acids. CDR1 and CDR2 (germline): MNHNY, SVGAGI (reference sequence). The sequence was collected from a man aged 60 to 69 with active COVID-19. This chain links TRBV6-6 with TRBJ2-2; TRBD1 matches 8 bases. Specimen: peripheral blood. The CDR3 protein is CASSNPGGGNTGELFF. CDR3 coding DNA: TGTGCCAGCAGTAATCCAGGGGGCGGGAACACCGGGGAGCTGTTTTTT.